A selection of T cell receptor beta chains follows, all from one sample in a study of shared clonotypes between healthy human individuals. Some clones are missing from TCRdb's copy, which holds only in-frame ones; the method was immunoSEQ multiplex PCR. Of some 2,000,000 clones listed, about 95% are singletons. The sample comprised naive CD4+ T cells sorted from blood. The receptor source for this set is a young man in good health. CDR3s include the opening cysteine and the closing phenylalanine or tryptophan. The order of the fields is V gene, D gene, J gene, clone size, CDR3 protein, CDR3 DNA. A D gene is named only where the DNA matches it firmly. Clone size is stated in some rows and not others, as once, few, many or a class when expanded.

TRBV27	-	TRBJ1-3	-	CASSFNNPSGGNTIYF	TGTGCCAGCAGTTTTAACAACCCCTCCGGTGGAAACACCATATATTTT
TRBV6-1	-	TRBJ1-3	-	CASSDRARAGNTIYF	TGTGCCAGCAGTGATAGGGCCAGGGCTGGAAACACCATATATTTT
TRBV6-1	-	TRBJ1-5	once	CASRVTGIEGQPQHF	TGTGCCAGCAGGGTGACAGGCATCGAGGGCCAGCCCCAGCATTTT
TRBV18	-	TRBJ2-5	-	CANSPVGAAGTQYF	TGTGCCAACTCACCGGTTGGAGCGGCAGGGACCCAGTACTTC
TRBV19	-	TRBJ1-6	-	CASSIADNSPLHF	TGTGCCAGTAGTATAGCGGACAACTCACCCCTCCACTTT
TRBV30	-	TRBJ1-3	-	CAWSPGGPGNTIYF	TGTGCCTGGAGTCCCGGAGGGCCTGGAAACACCATATATTTT
TRBV7-2	-	TRBJ2-1	-	CASSLSGNINEQFF	TGTGCCAGCAGCTTATCCGGCAATATCAATGAGCAGTTCTTC
TRBV25-1	-	TRBJ1-6	-	CASSESWGIGGSPLHF	TGTGCCAGCAGTGAATCATGGGGGATCGGAGGCTCACCCCTCCACTTT
TRBV6-1	-	TRBJ2-3	-	CASSEVVVDTQYF	TGTGCCAGCAGTGAAGTAGTGGTAGATACGCAGTATTTT
TRBV6-6	TRBD1	TRBJ1-5	-	CASNRDSPNQPQHF	TGTGCCAGCAATCGGGACAGCCCCAATCAGCCCCAGCATTTT
TRBV28	-	TRBJ1-5	once	CASGGAGRIQPQHF	TGTGCCAGCGGGGGGGCAGGGAGAATCCAGCCCCAGCATTTT
TRBV6-6	-	TRBJ2-5	-	CASSRDGREETQYF	TGTGCCAGCAGCCGGGACGGACGCGAAGAGACCCAGTACTTC
TRBV5-6	-	TRBJ1-1	-	CASSLGDTVNTEAFF	TGTGCCAGCAGCTTAGGGGACACTGTGAACACTGAAGCTTTCTTT
TRBV7-2	-	TRBJ2-7	-	CASSLPSVQLYEQYF	TGTGCCAGCAGCCTGCCCAGTGTACAGCTATACGAGCAGTACTTC
TRBV10-1	-	TRBJ2-2	-	CATSGGNTGELFF	TGCGCCACCTCTGGGGGCAACACCGGGGAGCTGTTTTTT
TRBV4-1	-	TRBJ1-5	once	CASSQETVSNQPQHF	TGCGCCAGCAGCCAAGAAACAGTTAGCAATCAGCCCCAGCATTTT
TRBV11-2	-	TRBJ2-4	-	CASSFRPGERRGNIQYF	TGTGCCAGCAGCTTTCGCCCTGGGGAGCGCCGGGGGAACATTCAGTACTTC
TRBV30	-	TRBJ2-2	-	CAWRGPANTGELFF	TGTGCCTGGAGGGGGCCAGCGAACACCGGGGAGCTGTTTTTT
TRBV5-1	-	TRBJ2-5	-	CASSLAPGGKETQYF	TGCGCCAGCAGCTTGGCCCCAGGCGGGAAGGAGACCCAGTACTTC
TRBV9	-	TRBJ2-2	-	CASSVAAGTGELFF	TGTGCCAGCAGCGTAGCAGCCGGAACCGGGGAGCTGTTTTTT
TRBV5-1	TRBD2	TRBJ2-7	-	CASSPGTSGIYEQYF	TGCGCCAGCAGCCCAGGGACTAGCGGGATCTACGAGCAGTACTTC
TRBV29-1	-	TRBJ1-1	few	CSVASGNTEAFF	TGCAGCGTTGCTTCTGGGAACACTGAAGCTTTCTTT
TRBV6-5	-	TRBJ2-6	-	CASSWLGSGANVLTF	TGTGCCAGCAGTTGGCTGGGGTCTGGGGCCAACGTCCTGACTTTC
TRBV2	-	TRBJ1-1	-	CASSERGDSEAFF	TGTGCCAGCAGTGAGAGGGGGGACTCTGAAGCTTTCTTT
TRBV19	-	TRBJ2-3	-	CATSESVFTDTQYF	TGTGCCACTTCGGAGTCGGTCTTCACAGATACGCAGTATTTT
TRBV19	TRBD1	TRBJ2-2	-	CASTLGTGGLNTGELFF	TGTGCCAGTACCCTAGGGACAGGGGGTCTGAACACCGGGGAGCTGTTTTTT
TRBV28	-	TRBJ1-4	-	CASSSGNNEKLFF	TGTGCCAGCAGTTCTGGGAATAATGAAAAACTGTTTTTT
TRBV5-6	-	TRBJ1-6	-	CASSKGTTNNSPLHF	TGTGCCAGCAGCAAAGGGACAACGAATAATTCACCCCTCCACTTT
TRBV28	-	TRBJ2-1	-	CASSFTGLGSNEQFF	TGTGCCAGCAGTTTTACCGGGTTGGGGTCCAATGAGCAGTTCTTC
TRBV28	TRBD2	TRBJ2-3	-	CASLLAGGRPDTQYF	TGTGCCAGCCTTCTAGCGGGGGGGCGCCCAGATACGCAGTATTTT
TRBV9	-	TRBJ1-2	-	CASSAGPLGYTF	TGTGCCAGCAGCGCCGGGCCTTTGGGCTACACCTTC
TRBV5-1	-	TRBJ2-1	-	CASSLEPKSVYEQFF	TGCGCCAGCAGCTTGGAACCAAAGAGCGTATATGAGCAGTTCTTC
TRBV2	-	TRBJ1-1	once	CASSRTSNTEAFF	TGTGCCAGCAGTCGGACTTCGAACACTGAAGCTTTCTTT
TRBV7-9	-	TRBJ1-4	-	CASSTYRDPTNEKLFF	TGTGCCAGCAGCACGTACCGGGACCCAACTAATGAAAAACTGTTTTTT
TRBV5-1	-	TRBJ1-6	few	CASSLSGPNSPLHF	TGCGCCAGCAGCTTGTCAGGGCCTAATTCACCCCTCCACTTT
TRBV5-1	-	TRBJ1-4	-	CASTTTTNEKLFF	TGCGCCAGCACGACAACAACTAATGAAAAACTGTTTTTT